This T cell receptor (beta chain) derives from a study of blood T cell repertoires in COVID-19. Study context: Symptom resolution, clearance, or two negative PCRs marked the recovered donors of Cohort 3. T cells, B-cell-depleted T cells, or PBMCs provided the cDNA or gDNA that served as material.

In the study's own analysis: Amplification with reference gene primers provided the estimates of nucleated cell counts. Using immunoSEQ multiplex PCR, the repertoire was profiled, and TCRdb retains in-frame clones only, with some absent. That table is the source of V, J and clone size, and D and trimming were worked out from the DNA. The sample has 300,000 to 450,000 clones, about 87% seen once. Participant age was roughly 18 to 95 years, and participants resided in 25 or so US areas. The CDR3 runs to 14 residues. V was cut by 3 bases and J by 2 bases, with 9 bases left in between. Germline assignment: CDR1 KGHDR and CDR2 SFDVKD.

The sequence came from a man between 35 and 55 years old in a cohort exposed to, infected with or recovered from COVID-19 (not recorded which). Sequences were obtained from PBMCs or T cells enriched from blood (not recorded which). The chain carries TRBV24-1 and TRBJ1-2; possible D gene TRBD1, 5 bases. CDR3 protein: CATSDAGINYGYTF. As DNA, the CDR3 is TGTGCCACCAGTGATGCAGGGATCAACTATGGCTACACCTTC.